This T cell receptor (beta chain) originates from a study of blood T cell repertoires in COVID-19. The CDR3 contains 13 residues. Germline CDR1 MNHEY, CDR2 SVGEGT. V was cut by 5 bases and J by 5 bases, with 10 bases left in between. Data came from immunoSEQ multiplex PCR; TCRdb stores just in-frame clones and leaves some out. The sample records tens of thousands of clones, around 90% being singletons. Sequenced input: peripheral blood. This receptor was taken from a woman of 80 years or more with acute or convalescent COVID-19. This chain links TRBV6-2 or TRBV6-3 with TRBJ1-5, with D perhaps TRBD1 (5 bases). CDR3 sequence: CASSRLGDQPQHF. CDR3 bases: TGTGCCAGCAGTCGCCTAGGGGATCAGCCCCAGCATTTT.